The clone carrying this TCR beta chain came up a few times. This record comes from a study of patients and donors after allogeneic stem cell transplantation. TCRdb reprocessed the RT-PCR reads with MiXCR, giving one entry per CDR3 protein. The sample carries 900,000 to 1,000,000 distinct CDR3 sequences, roughly 18% recorded once. V lost 4 bases, J lost 2 bases, and 7 bases stayed unmatched. Per the germline V gene, CDR1 is SGHTA and CDR2 is FQGNSA. The length of the CDR3 is 16 residues. Sample: blood, either unsorted or a sorted T cell fraction (not recorded which). J is TRBJ1-5 and V is TRBV7-2; TRBD1 agrees at 8 bases. The clonotype originates from a human donor who was either an allogeneic HSCT recipient or a stem cell or donor lymphocyte infusion donor (not recorded which). It is not recorded whose cells these are; they may come from a transplant donor. CDR3 loop: CASSSDRERGNQPQHF. The CDR3 DNA reads TGTGCCAGCAGCTCGGACAGGGAGAGGGGCAATCAGCCCCAGCATTTT. Drawing the rest from reference TRBV7-2 and TRBJ1-5, the complete variable domain is GAGVSQSPSNKVTEKGKDVELRCDPISGHTALYWYRQSLGQGLEFLIYFQGNSAPDKSGLPSDRFSAERTGGSVSTLTIQRTQQEDSAVYLCASSSDRERGNQPQHFGDGTRLSIL.